This T cell receptor beta chain was identified in a study of STAT5B mutations in CD4+ large granular lymphocyte leukemia. The ends were cut back, 5 bases at V and 2 bases at J, with 19 bases in the middle. CDR1 and CDR2 (germline): SQVTM, ANQGSEA. The CDR3 length is 15 residues. About this clone: Its antigen is unidentified.

Overall study results and limits: Patient CD4-sorted repertoires stayed more clonal than healthy ones after leukemic-clone removal. No patients shared main leukemic clonotypes, though around 25% appeared at low frequency elsewhere.

Sequencing was at survey level. In the original analysis: Clonotypes above 5% were considered putative leukemic clones, totaling 59. Using immunoSEQ multiplex PCR, the repertoire was profiled, and TCRdb retains in-frame clones only, with some absent. V and J calls and clone size follow that table, whereas D and trimming were derived from the DNA. The data hold several thousand clones, with roughly 70% observed a single time. The clonotype originates from a woman aged 55-70 years with CD4+ T-cell large granular lymphocyte leukemia. The sequencing input was PBMCs. The rearrangement links TRBV29-1 to TRBJ2-7, with D possibly being TRBD2 (7 bases). The CDR3 spells CSVPKRGGRTYEQYF. CDR3 sequence (DNA): TGCAGCGTTCCCAAGAGGGGGGGGAGGACCTACGAGCAGTACTTC.